One TCR beta chain is described in this entry. Original processing notes: Nucleated cell counts were estimated from reference gene primer amplification. The table came from immunoSEQ multiplex PCR; TCRdb's copy has only in-frame clones and leaves some out. V and J calls and clone size are copied from that table; D and trimming were computed from the DNA. This table has 150,000 to 200,000 clones, over 75% appearing once. Trimming removed 1 base from V and 7 bases from J; junction bases left unmatched: 2. The length of the CDR3 is 15 residues. The germline V gene has CDR1 SGDLS and CDR2 YYNGEE. These data come from a study of blood T cell repertoires in COVID-19. Looking at the study overall: PBMCs, B-cell-depleted T cells, or T cells were the source of the cDNA or gDNA that made up the material.

Cohort 3 recovered donors had two negative PCRs, clearance, or symptom resolution. This chain joins TRBV9 and TRBJ2-1, with 13 nucleotides matching TRBD2. This TCR derives from a woman aged 45 to 65 who had recovered from COVID-19. Sequencing used PBMCs or T cells enriched from blood (not recorded which). CDR3 loop: CASSVQGLAGNEQFF. As DNA, the CDR3 is TGTGCCAGCAGCGTACAGGGACTAGCGGGAAATGAGCAGTTCTTC.